This T cell receptor (beta chain) derives from a study of blood T cell repertoires in COVID-19. At the level of the study: Researchers got acute and convalescent COVID-19 samples from the United States, Italy and Spain. PBMCs, B-cell-depleted T cells, or T cells provided the cDNA or gDNA that made up the material.

This clone is labeled medium-sized. The ends lost 2 bases at V and 5 bases at J; junction bases unmatched: 5. Looked up from germline, CDR1 is MNHEY and CDR2 is SVGAGI. The length of the CDR3 is 15 residues. Seattle enrolled patients during active infection and tracked them longitudinally. Methods used by the authors: Using reference gene primer amplification, nucleated cell counts were estimated. Data came from immunoSEQ multiplex PCR; TCRdb stores just in-frame clones and leaves some out. V and J calls and clone size are given by that table; D and trimming were obtained from the DNA. This table has 130,000 to 150,000 clones, roughly 80% appearing once.

Sequencing was carried out using peripheral blood. This TCR was recovered from a woman in her 70s with COVID-19, enrolled during active disease. This chain connects TRBV6-5 to TRBJ2-2, with 7 bases lining up with TRBD1. The CDR3 region is CASSYGDRDTGELFF. DNA for the CDR3: TGTGCCAGCAGTTACGGAGACAGGGATACCGGGGAGCTGTTTTTT.